This T cell receptor (beta chain) is drawn from a study of CD8 T cells in ankylosing spondylitis. Study observations and caveats: In synovial fluid and blood from reactive arthritis, some motif variants were previously reported. It was reported that disease-linked clones were significantly enriched in matched ankylosing spondylitis synovial fluid.

Libraries for TCR beta were made by quantitative 5'-RACE with molecular barcodes. TCRdb passed the 5' RACE reads through MiXCR, listing each CDR3 protein once. The sample comprises under 200,000 distinct CDR3 sequences, roughly 13% of which are singletons, and 11% rests with the top ten. This clonotype was found a few times. Its antigen remains unidentified. CDR1 and CDR2 from the germline V gene are SGHTA and FQGNSA. The CDR3 extends over 14 amino acids. V lost 4 bases and J lost 3, with 12 bases in between. The chain has TRBV7-2 and TRBJ2-5; unclear D gene. Sequenced: blood, either unsorted or a sorted T cell fraction (not recorded which). This sequence originates from a female donor with ankylosing spondylitis or in good health (not recorded which). CDR3 sequence (DNA): TGTGCCAGCAGCTCCTCGAGTATGGAAGAGACCCAGTACTTC. It specifies CASSSSSMEETQYF.